Listed here are 2 T cell receptor beta chains from one sample, sequenced in a study of T-cell reconstitution after alpha-beta-depleted transplantation in children. Preparation of the TCRbeta library used unique molecular identifiers. TCRdb used MiXCR to reprocess the PCR reads, holding one entry per CDR3 protein. The sample yields 440,000 or so distinct CDR3 sequences, roughly a tenth seen once. This specimen consisted of PBMCs from the stem cell graft donor, obtained from the stem cell graft. These receptors all stem from a human donor who donated a stem cell graft to a child with acute myeloid leukemia.

There are a few counts of this clonotype. The rearrangement joins TRBV20-1 to TRBJ2-5; D is unresolved. The CDR3 extends over 13 amino acids. Trimming cost V 0 bases and J 3 bases, with 8 bases left between them. CDR1 and CDR2 (germline): DFQATT, SNEGSKA (reference sequence). The CDR3 bases are TGCAGTGCTAGAGATTTGGGCAAAGAGACCCAGTACTTC. Protein sequence: CSARDLGKETQYF.

This clonotype was recorded at least ten times. This chain uses TRBV27 with TRBJ2-5; TRBD1 matches at 12 bases. V shed 5 bases, J shed 7 bases, and the junction held 14 bases outside the gene matches. This CDR3 comprises 17 residues. Looked up from germline, CDR1 is MNHEY and CDR2 is SMNVEV (reference sequence). The DNA of the CDR3 is TGTGCCAGCAGTCCCGGGACAGGGGGCGTGATAGTACGGACCCAGTACTTC. It codes for CASSPGTGGVIVRTQYF.